Below, 32 T cell receptor beta chains from the same sample are listed, as sequenced in a study of OX40 agonist ivuxolimab in advanced cancers. Assay: immunoSEQ multiplex PCR; the TCRdb copy retains only in-frame clones and omits some. The top ten hold 7% to 8.5% of the sample, which has tens of thousands of clones, about 90% seen once. Sequenced here: CD4+ or CD8+ T cells sorted from blood, sampled in a trial of the OX40 agonist ivuxolimab. The receptors shown here come from an adult with an advanced solid tumor such as melanoma, head and neck, liver or kidney cancer.

The chain recombines TRBV27 with TRBJ2-1; 9 bases fit TRBD2. Germline CDR1 and CDR2: MNHEY and SMNVEV (reference sequence). V dropped 3 bases and J dropped 4; count of bases not matched to a gene: 7. The CDR3 sequence is 16 residues long. CDR3 sequence: CASSFSSGGLYNEQFF. Written as DNA, the CDR3 is TGTGCCAGCAGTTTCTCCAGCGGGGGGCTATACAATGAGCAGTTCTTC.

The chain combines TRBV10-1 with TRBJ2-7; 9 bases are shared with TRBD1. The CDR3 has 14 amino acids. Trimming at V came to 5 bases and at J to 1 base, leaving 3 bases not matched to a gene. Germline CDR1 is WNHNN and CDR2 is SYGVQD (reference sequence). DNA for the CDR3: TGCGCCAGCAGTCCCGGGACAGGGTCCTACGAGCAGTACTTC. Amino acids: CASSPGTGSYEQYF.

V usage is TRBV7-9 and J usage is TRBJ1-2; no reliable D call. The CDR3 runs to 12 residues. CDR1 is SEHNR and CDR2 is FQNEAQ in the germline V gene (reference sequence). V was pared by 5 bases and J by 3 bases, with 7 bases between. CDR3 amino acids: CASSPDHYGYTF. CDR3 DNA: TGTGCCAGCAGCCCGGACCACTATGGCTACACCTTC.

V usage is TRBV28 and J usage is TRBJ2-1; D possibly matches TRBD1 or TRBD2 (7 bases each). Between the trimmed V and J ends, which lost 2 bases and 10 bases, there was a span of 15 bases. The CDR3 runs to 14 residues. Germline assignment: CDR1 MDHEN and CDR2 SYDVKM. CDR3 in DNA: TGTGCCAGCAGTTTACCCCAGGGGGGGGACGAGCAGTTCTTC. This encodes CASSLPQGGDEQFF.

This rearrangement joins TRBV27 to TRBJ2-1; 9 bases are shared with TRBD2. The CDR3 sequence is 15 residues long. The V and J ends lost 4 bases and 4 bases, in that order; junction bases with no gene match: 5. Germline loops: CDR1 MNHEY, CDR2 SMNVEV (reference sequence). CDR3 loop: CASSYTSGPYNEQFF. The CDR3, as DNA: TGTGCCAGCAGTTACACTAGCGGGCCTTACAATGAGCAGTTCTTC.

The chain has TRBV7-2 and TRBJ2-5; TRBD1 might be the D (5 bases). Judging by the DNA end, TRBJ2-7 fits better; the J call may be wrong. The germline gives CDR1 SGHTA, CDR2 FQGNSA. This CDR3 has 13 amino acids. The CDR3 DNA follows: TGTGCCAGCAGCTTAGGTAGGGGCGGCGAGCAGTACTTC. Its protein is CASSLGRGGEQYF.

The genes are TRBV18 and TRBJ2-7; 8 bases are shared with TRBD1. CDR1 is KGHSH and CDR2 is LQKENI in the germline V gene. This CDR3 is 14 amino acids long. The V gene end was trimmed by 6 bases and the J gene end by 1 base; junction bases not matched to a gene: 5. CDR3 sequence reads: CASSPGQDSYEQYF. In nucleotides, the CDR3 is TGTGCCAGCTCTCCGGGACAGGATTCCTACGAGCAGTACTTC. Using reference TRBV18 and TRBJ2-7 for the parts outside the CDR3, the full variable domain is NAGVMQNPRHLVRRRGQEARLRCSPMKGHSHVYWYRQLPEEGLKFMVYLQKENIIDESGMPKERFSAEFPKEGPSILRIQQVVRGDSAAYFCASSPGQDSYEQYFGPGTRLTVT.

The chain couples TRBV9 to TRBJ2-7; D call uncertain. Germline V gene sequence: CDR1 SGDLS, CDR2 YYNGEE. Trimming pared 1 base from V and 5 bases from J, leaving 13 bases between. This CDR3 comprises 14 residues. The CDR3, as DNA: TGTGCCAGCAGCGTATCTCAAGTCCCCGACGAGCAGTACTTC. Encoded protein: CASSVSQVPDEQYF.

V usage is TRBV7-2 and J usage is TRBJ2-2; TRBD2 aligns across 8 bases. The CDR3 extends over 15 amino acids. The germline CDR1 and CDR2 sequences are SGHTA and FQGNSA. The trim removed 8 bases at V and 5 bases at J, leaving 10 bases unmatched. This chain's CDR3 is CASGDGGAHTGELFF. CDR3 coding DNA: TGTGCCAGCGGAGACGGGGGGGCGCATACCGGGGAGCTGTTTTTT.

The chain joins TRBV28 to TRBJ2-7, with D maybe TRBD1 (6 bases). The germline V gene has CDR1 MDHEN and CDR2 SYDVKM. The CDR3 is 15 amino acids. Trimming shortened V by 3 bases and J by 4 bases, and 16 bases separated the two germline ends. The CDR3 region has the DNA TGTGCCAGCAGTTTTCAGGGACACATTATTTACGAGCAGTACTTC. This encodes CASSFQGHIIYEQYF.

CDR3: CASSRRQPSNQPQHF. CDR3 in DNA: TGTGCCAGCAGTAGACGACAGCCTAGCAATCAGCCCCAGCATTTT. J is TRBJ1-5 and V is TRBV27; maybe TRBD1 (5 bases). The CDR3 is 15 residues long. V dropped 5 bases and J dropped 0 bases, with 11 bases sitting between them. Germline loops: CDR1 MNHEY, CDR2 SMNVEV (reference sequence).

On this clone itself: One end of the junction does not line up with germline, which may come from a read error. V gene TRBV7-7 combines with J gene TRBJ2-5; 9 nucleotides line up with TRBD1. Germline V gene data show CDR1 as SSHAT and CDR2 as FNYEAQ (reference sequence). The CDR3 contains 15 residues. CDR3 DNA: TGTGCTAGCAGCCCGGACAGGGGCCGACAAGAGACCCAGTACTTC. Translated: CASSPDRGRQETQYF. Combining the CDR3 with reference TRBV7-7 and TRBJ2-5 gives the whole variable domain GAGVSQSPRYKVTKRGQDVTLRCDPISSHATLYWYQQALGQGPEFLTYFNYEAQPDKSGLPSDRFSAERPEGSISTLTIQRTEQRDSAMYRCASSPDRGRQETQYFGPGTRLLVL.

The chain couples TRBV5-6 to TRBJ2-5; D call uncertain. Trimming shortened V by 5 bases and J by 3 bases, and 8 bases separated the two germline ends. This CDR3 region has 12 residues. CDR1 SGHDT and CDR2 YYEEEE come from the germline V gene. CDR3 coding DNA: TGTGCCAGCAGTTGGGGAAAAGAGACCCAGTACTTC. It yields the protein CASSWGKETQYF.

The CDR3 reads CAWSAQNYNEQFF. DNA of the CDR3: TGTGCCTGGAGCGCACAGAATTACAATGAGCAGTTCTTC. The chain uses TRBV30 and TRBJ2-1; unclear D gene. Looked up from germline, CDR1 is GTSNPN and CDR2 is SVGIG (reference sequence). The CDR3 sequence is 13 residues long. The ends were cut back, 3 bases at V and 4 bases at J, with 10 bases in the middle.

This chain links TRBV6-5 with TRBJ2-5; D is possibly TRBD1 (6 bases). The V gene lost 8 bases and the J gene lost 5 bases, with 15 bases spanning the gap. The CDR3 is 13 residues long. Germline V gene lookup returns CDR1 MNHEY and CDR2 SVGAGI. CDR3 bases: TGTGCCAGCGGATTAGTGGGGGCGGAGACCCAGTACTTC. It specifies CASGLVGAETQYF.

The chain carries TRBV7-9 and TRBJ2-5; 9 bases line up with TRBD2. Germline CDR1 SEHNR, CDR2 FQNEAQ (reference sequence). This CDR3 contains 13 residues. J gave up 5 bases and V 8 bases, and 6 bases lay outside the gene matches. For the CDR3, the DNA is TGTGCCAGCGGGCAAAGCGGGGGGGAGACCCAGTACTTC. As protein: CASGQSGGETQYF.

This chain joins TRBV27 and TRBJ1-5; tentatively, D is TRBD1 (5 bases). The germline V gene encodes CDR1 MNHEY and CDR2 SMNVEV (reference sequence). V dropped 2 bases and J dropped 6 bases, with 14 bases sitting between them. The CDR3 consists of 15 residues. The CDR3 DNA reads as TGTGCCAGCAGTTTAATGGCCAGGGCCGGTCAGCCCCAGCATTTT. It codes for CASSLMARAGQPQHF.

This clone was observed a single time. This chain joins TRBV9 and TRBJ2-5; D possibly corresponds to TRBD2 (6 bases). The assigned J gene may be wrong: the sequence end matches TRBJ2-7 better. Germline V lookup: CDR1 SGDLS, CDR2 YYNGEE. The CDR3 extends over 15 amino acids. The CDR3 loop is CASSVVAGPAYEQYF. CDR3 DNA sequence: TGTGCCAGCAGCGTAGTGGCGGGGCCGGCCTACGAGCAGTACTTC.

This clone has a handful of counts. The chain is built from TRBV27 and TRBJ2-1, with D perhaps matching TRBD1 or TRBD2 (7 bases each). From germline, CDR1 is MNHEY and CDR2 SMNVEV (reference sequence). V lost 5 bases, J lost 8 bases, and 19 bases lay in between. The CDR3 contains 15 residues. The CDR3 protein is CASSQPGGGWYEQFF. Here the CDR3 DNA reads TGTGCCAGCAGTCAGCCAGGGGGGGGGTGGTATGAGCAGTTCTTC.

V and J are TRBV30 and TRBJ1-1; D gene uncertain. The CDR3 has 13 residues. V lost 1 base to trimming and J lost 5 bases, with 11 bases between them. Germline loops: CDR1 GTSNPN, CDR2 SVGIG (reference sequence). The CDR3 DNA is TGTGCCTGGAGTGGCGCCCCCGGGACTGAAGCTTTCTTT. It is translated as CAWSGAPGTEAFF.

The V call is TRBV19, the J call TRBJ2-7, with D maybe TRBD1 (6 bases). The CDR3 runs to 13 residues. V shed 5 bases and J shed 2 bases, with 10 bases lying between them. The germline CDR1 and CDR2 sequences are LNHDA and SQIVND (reference sequence). The DNA for the CDR3 is TGTGCCAGTAGTTTTCAGGGGACCTACGAGCAGTACTTC. This encodes CASSFQGTYEQYF. The variable domain in full, completed from reference TRBV19 and TRBJ2-7, reads DGGITQSPKYLFRKEGQNVTLSCEQNLNHDAMYWYRQDPGQGLRLIYYSQIVNDFQKGDIAEGYSVSREKKESFPLTVTSAQKNPTAFYLCASSFQGTYEQYFGPGTRLTVT.

This clone was picked up one time. The chain recombines TRBV10-3 with TRBJ2-1, with TRBD1 identical over 7 bases. CDR3 length: 13 residues. The V gene's germline CDR1 is ENHRY and CDR2 SYGVKD. The V segment lost 4 bases and the J segment 6 bases; nucleotides outside the gene matches: 3. The CDR3 protein is CAISGWDSNEQFF. In DNA form, the CDR3 reads TGTGCCATCAGTGGGTGGGACAGCAATGAGCAGTTCTTC.

This clone has a single count. The chain is built from TRBV27 and TRBJ1-5; no definite D call. Trimming left V 6 bases short and J 4 bases short, with 13 bases between. The CDR3 has 14 residues. Germline V gene sequence: CDR1 MNHEY, CDR2 SMNVEV (reference sequence). The CDR3: CASRPLKGNQPQHF. The CDR3 DNA reads as TGTGCCAGCAGGCCTCTTAAGGGAAATCAGCCCCAGCATTTT.

The chain couples TRBV27 to TRBJ2-1; D is possibly TRBD1 (6 bases). Trimming pared 4 bases from V and 6 bases from J, leaving 22 bases between. The CDR3 extends over 17 amino acids. Germline V gives CDR1 MNHEY, CDR2 SMNVEV (reference sequence). For the CDR3, the DNA is TGTGCCAGCAGTTCCGGGACACTGTGGGGGAATAGCAATGAGCAGTTCTTC. As protein: CASSSGTLWGNSNEQFF.

The V gene is TRBV5-1, the J gene TRBJ2-1; D may be TRBD2 (6 bases). Trimming left V 0 bases short and J 1 base short, with 11 bases between. The CDR3 runs to 16 residues. Germline V lookup: CDR1 SGHRS, CDR2 YFSETQ. The CDR3 bases are TGCGCCAGCAGCTTGGCCGTTAGCGGTTCCTACAATGAGCAGTTCTTC. Its protein product is CASSLAVSGSYNEQFF.

The CDR3 nucleotides read TGTGCCAGCAGCTTAGTGGGTGACAGCTCTGGGGCCAACGTCCTGACTTTC. It codes for CASSLVGDSSGANVLTF. The gene calls are TRBV7-9 and TRBJ2-6; possibly TRBD1 for D (5 bases). The germline V gene has CDR1 SEHNR and CDR2 FQNEAQ (reference sequence). Trimming stripped 1 base from V and 0 bases from J, with 10 bases between. CDR3 length equals 17 residues.

The V and J genes are TRBV7-8 and TRBJ2-1; 14 bases are shared with TRBD2. Trimming cost V 6 bases and J 6 bases; bases outside gene matches: 4. The CDR3 length is 15 residues. Germline CDR1 and CDR2: SGHVS and FQNEAQ. The CDR3 loop reads CASSLGLAGGNEQFF. The CDR3 nucleotides are TGTGCCAGCAGTCTAGGACTAGCGGGAGGCAATGAGCAGTTCTTC.

The V and J genes are TRBV28 and TRBJ1-1; D gene unclear. Trimming left V 2 bases short and J 4 bases short, with 8 bases between. The length of the CDR3 is 13 residues. From germline, CDR1 is MDHEN and CDR2 SYDVKM. The CDR3 coding sequence is TGTGCCAGCAGTTTAGGATCTTTCACTGAAGCTTTCTTT. Its protein product is CASSLGSFTEAFF.

The chain carries TRBV11-2 and TRBJ2-5; 7 bases map to TRBD1. The CDR3 has 12 amino acids. Looked up from germline, CDR1 is SGHAT and CDR2 is FQNNGV. Germline trimming cut 5 bases from V and 5 bases from J; bases unmatched to any gene: 2. The CDR3 region has the DNA TGTGCCAGCAGCCTCAGGGGGGAGACCCAGTACTTC. This sequence encodes CASSLRGETQYF.

This chain joins TRBV5-1 and TRBJ1-5, with a weak D call TRBD1 (5 bases). This CDR3 region has 19 residues. Germline V gene data show CDR1 as SGHRS and CDR2 as YFSETQ. Trimming took off 0 bases at V and 0 bases at J, with 19 bases between the two ends. CDR3 nucleotide sequence: TGCGCCAGCAGCTTGGATCGGGACGGATTCGTTAATAGCAATCAGCCCCAGCATTTT. Residues: CASSLDRDGFVNSNQPQHF.

The rearrangement links TRBV11-3 to TRBJ2-6, with D tentatively TRBD1 or TRBD2 (5 bases each). This CDR3 has 17 residues. Trimming took off 7 bases at V and 1 base at J, with 17 bases between the two ends. CDR1 SGHNT and CDR2 YENEEA come from the germline V gene. The CDR3 spells CASTKPGRRSGANVLTF. The CDR3, as DNA: TGTGCCAGCACCAAACCGGGACGCAGATCTGGGGCCAACGTCCTGACTTTC.

The chain joins TRBV27 to TRBJ1-2; D not certain. V was clipped by 6 bases and J by 0 bases, with 8 bases between them. The CDR3 length is 13 residues. Germline V lookup: CDR1 MNHEY, CDR2 SMNVEV (reference sequence). CDR3 protein: CASRRAANYGYTF. DNA for the CDR3: TGTGCCAGCAGGAGAGCCGCTAACTATGGCTACACCTTC.